This TCR beta chain stems from a study of identical twins (dated by TCRdb to the mid-2010s). In the study overall: To test whether fetal clonotypes persist, this study deep-sequenced TCR alpha and beta repertoires from monozygotic twins, from unrelated adults of various ages, and from cord blood. To rule out contamination, replicate twin experiments were performed at different times with different library preparation protocols. Broader findings and caveats from the paper: Zero-insertion analyses could be partly confounded by invariant T cells such as MAIT and iNKT, though diverse VJ usage argued against such confounding for most clonotypes. Compared with coincidental sharing between unrelated individuals, an excess of low generation-probability sequences was observed among out-of-frame TCR alpha sequences shared between twins. The excess sharing between twins in beta out-of-frame sequences was weaker because fewer shared sequences reduced the signal-to-noise ratio. Fewer insertions were carried by abundant cord blood beta clonotypes; a weaker similar trend was observed in young adult naive repertoires, while no such trend was observed in memory repertoires. Because the same donors could not be followed over many years, conclusions were based on cross-sectional statistical analysis. Recombination models systematically underestimated out-of-frame TCR alpha sharing in monozygotic twins but agreed with sharing between unrelated individuals.

Turning to this clonotype: What antigen it recognizes has not been identified. The input lacks base qualities; no much larger clone sits a single base away.

Library preparation used 5' RACE. This sample was sequenced with an Illumina HiSeq 2000. A universal primer binding site was introduced by template switching, and a unique molecular identifier was present in the final cDNA, enabling accurate counting of TCR cDNA molecules. Specific primers in the conserved constant-segment region were used to synthesize first-strand cDNA for TCR alpha and beta chains. To control for contamination, every cDNA library carried two barcodes: a SMART-Mk sample barcode plus Illumina barcodes. TruSeq adapter sequences along with Illumina sample barcodes were introduced in two successive PCR steps. Sequencing of the TCR alpha and beta cDNA libraries was done on the Illumina HiSeq platform using custom primers. As for the original processing: Raw reads were processed with MiGEC to extract unique molecular identifiers, and MiXCR was used to determine CDR3 positions. For each individual, recombination models were inferred using an EM algorithm with the repgenHMM and IGoR tools. Shared clonotypes were analyzed with the tcR package in R, and sharing was normalized by the product of cloneset sizes. To study raw recombination without the effects of thymic and clonal selection, out-of-frame nonproductive sequences were analyzed. TCRdb trimmed public reads at Q25 via fastp, called clones via MiXCR and kept in-frame beta chains. CDR3 protein duplicates are merged, each entry listing the most common genes and DNA. The V and J calls, along with clone size, are taken from TCRdb and not from the paper's own processing. Counted in this sample were fewer than 500,000 distinct CDR3 sequences; approximately 24% of them appeared once. The top ten clones comprise just under 3% of the sample.

All donors were healthy Caucasians. The twin cohort consisted of three pairs of female monozygotic twins, all aged about 18 to 29 years. Positive isolation kits from Invitrogen were used to isolate the CD4+ and CD8+ T cell populations. These data are also associated with another study on T cells expressing NK-cell markers. The second study reports: About 8 donors provided sorted CD3+CD56+NKG2C+, CD3+CD56+NKG2C- and CD3+CD56-NKG2C+ T-cell subsets, whose TCR beta-chain repertoires were profiled. Of the eight sequenced donors, seven were found to be HCMV-seropositive and one was found to be HCMV-seronegative. In several experiments an anti-gammadeltaTCR antibody was added to restrict sorting to alphabetaTCR-expressing T cells. In more than 5 donors, the dominant CD3+CD56+NKG2C+ clonotypes were found to rank among the top 10 CD8+ clonotypes and to make up 1.0-7.0% of CD8+ T cells. Those dominant clonotypes were again the most abundant among CD3+CD56-NKG2C+ cells in a few donors, at about 25-65%. Whether the expanded NKG2C-expressing T cell clones were specific for HCMV antigens remained unclear. Randomly selected healthy volunteers, three men and five women, were used as the eight sequenced donors. To determine HCMV serostatus, a commercial ELISA kit was used to detect HCMV-specific IgG in serum. MIGEC handled demultiplexing of the reads and grouping by UMI, while MiTCR was used to assemble and quantify clonotypes. To exclude erroneous sequences, any TCR cDNA sequence not supported by at least two reads was discarded. The tcR package was used for downstream repertoire analysis, and clonotypes were matched across fractions by CDR3 nucleotide sequence plus V segment. VDJmatch was used to annotate antigen specificity against VDJdb, with one amino acid substitution in CDR3 allowed.

Sequencing was performed on CD4+ T cells sorted from blood. This sequence was found in a woman between 18 and 29 years old in good health.

The DNA is TGTGCCAGCAGCTTAGATGCCGCTAGAGGTGGGCAGTTCTTC. Translated, it reads CASSLDAARGGQFF. The rearrangement combines TRBV7-9 with TRBJ2-1; too little of a D gene remains to name it. Trimming takes 1 base from V and 12 bases from J, and the germline ends sit 16 bases apart. CDR3 length: 14 amino acids, cysteine to phenylalanine. The CDR3 DNA has 42 bases and is translated from base 1. From a lookup of the germline V gene (reference sequence), CDR1 and CDR2 are SEHNR and FQNEAQ.